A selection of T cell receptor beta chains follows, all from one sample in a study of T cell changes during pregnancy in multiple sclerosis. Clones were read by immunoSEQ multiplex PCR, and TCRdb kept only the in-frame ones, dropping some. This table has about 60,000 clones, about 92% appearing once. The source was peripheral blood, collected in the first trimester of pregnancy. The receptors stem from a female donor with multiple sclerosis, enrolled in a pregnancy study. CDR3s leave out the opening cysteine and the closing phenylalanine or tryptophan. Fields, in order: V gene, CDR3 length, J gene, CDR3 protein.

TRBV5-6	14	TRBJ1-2	ASSLDRDVRNYGYT
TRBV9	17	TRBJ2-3	ASSVDGTSGGLSTDTQY
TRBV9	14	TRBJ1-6	ASSVTGESYNSPLH
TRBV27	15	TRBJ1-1	ASRFLSAWAGNTEAF
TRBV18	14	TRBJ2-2	ASSPRQGTGTGELF
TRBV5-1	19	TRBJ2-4	ASSLDQTSGGPLIAKNIQY
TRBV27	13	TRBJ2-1	ASRPQGSSYNEQF
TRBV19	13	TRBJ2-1	ASSIVTGGHNEQF
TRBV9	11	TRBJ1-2	ASSARDRAGYT
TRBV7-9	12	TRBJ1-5	ASSLTGDNQPQH
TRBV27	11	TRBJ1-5	ASSLSPRQPQH
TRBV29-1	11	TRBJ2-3	SVESGGTDTQY
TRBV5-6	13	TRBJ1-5	ASSFTGVGNQPQH
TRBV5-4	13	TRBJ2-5	ASSHPAQGAETQY
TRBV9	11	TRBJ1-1	ASALAGGHEAF
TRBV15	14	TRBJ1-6	ATSRDIQGTDSPLH
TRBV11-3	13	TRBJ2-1	ASSSRDRVHNEQF
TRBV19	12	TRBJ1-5	ASSYKGGNQPQH
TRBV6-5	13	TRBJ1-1	ASTWTGGRNTEAF
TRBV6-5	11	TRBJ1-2	ASSYGGGYGYT
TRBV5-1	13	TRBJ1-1	ASSSAPGQGLEAF
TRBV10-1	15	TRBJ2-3	ASSESGGGSRTDTQY
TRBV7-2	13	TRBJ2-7	ASSWQGAPGYEQY
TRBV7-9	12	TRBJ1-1	ASSPGTGGAEAF
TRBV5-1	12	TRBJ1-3	ASSDDRFGNTIY
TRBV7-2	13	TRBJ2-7	ASSLAGGGRYEQY
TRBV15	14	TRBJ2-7	ATSILPLDRPYEQY
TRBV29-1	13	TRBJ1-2	SFRDSPLPNYGYT
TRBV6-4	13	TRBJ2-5	ASSKAGGAQETQY
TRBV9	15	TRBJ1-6	ASSAVDRDYYNSPLH
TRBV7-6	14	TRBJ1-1	ASSLGRGGGNTEAF
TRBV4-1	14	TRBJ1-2	ASSQDGQMPNYGYT
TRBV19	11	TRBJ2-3	ASRRSGTDTQY
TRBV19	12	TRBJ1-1	ASSIPGVNTEAF
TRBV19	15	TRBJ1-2	ASSPGQGPRWAYGYT
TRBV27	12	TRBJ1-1	ASRPTDLNTEAF
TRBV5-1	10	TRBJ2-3	ASSPYTDTQY
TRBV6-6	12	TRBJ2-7	ASTPQGVLYEQY
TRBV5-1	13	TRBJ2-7	ASSLGGASSYEQY
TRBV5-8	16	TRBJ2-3	ASSSRAGGPRLRDTQY
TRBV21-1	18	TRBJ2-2	ASSKLGGRGRRANTGELF
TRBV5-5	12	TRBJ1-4	ASSKGQVFEKLF
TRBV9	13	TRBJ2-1	ASSVGAIPYNEQF
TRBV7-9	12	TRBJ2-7	ASSLTPRDTEQY
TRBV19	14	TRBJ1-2	ASSIALDAGLYGYT
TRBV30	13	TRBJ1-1	AWKPRTSEGTEAF
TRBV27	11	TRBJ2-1	ASRLRGRSEQF
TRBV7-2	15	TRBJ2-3	ASSLTAPGLAPDTQY
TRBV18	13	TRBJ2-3	ASSPGYSGTDTQY
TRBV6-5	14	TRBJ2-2	ASSYSAGQGSGELF
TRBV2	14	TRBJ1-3	ASGREGVVLGNTIY
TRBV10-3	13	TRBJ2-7	AISNPGKILDEQY
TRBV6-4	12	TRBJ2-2	ASKPGTDTGELF
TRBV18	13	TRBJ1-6	ASSPDAGDRKGIH
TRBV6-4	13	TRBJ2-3	ASSLAGEGTDTQY
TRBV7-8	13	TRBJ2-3	ASRAGTLIPDTQY